Shown below are 10 T cell receptor beta chains from a single sample sequenced in a study of T cell repertoires in cytomegalovirus infection. No antigens are known for them. One entry per CDR3 protein results from TCRdb running MiXCR on the reads. The sample has about 480,000 distinct CDR3 sequences, 30% to 35% seen once. The sequencing here drew on cultured PBMCs, taken from culture after CMV antigen stimulation. These receptors all come from a human donor in good health (CMV status not recorded). Some clones in this sample may be carry-over from other donors' samples.

The V and J genes are TRBV7-2 and TRBJ1-3; TRBD1 agrees at 9 bases. CDR1 and CDR2 (germline): SGHTA, FQGNSA. This CDR3 spans 15 amino acids. Germline trimming cut 5 bases from V and 4 bases from J; bases unmatched to any gene: 6. CDR3 residues: CASSTGQGPGNTIYF. The CDR3 bases are TGTGCCAGCAGCACGGGACAGGGTCCAGGAAACACCATATATTTT.

The gene calls are TRBV11-2 and TRBJ2-5, with D perhaps matching TRBD1 (6 bases). Trimming took 3 bases from V and 5 from J, leaving 16 bases between them. There are 15 residues in the CDR3. CDR1 is SGHAT and CDR2 is FQNNGV in the germline V gene. CDR3 sequence (DNA): TGTGCCAGCAGCTTCAACCCAGGGGTTCTGGAGACCCAGTACTTC. Encoded protein: CASSFNPGVLETQYF.

The chain combines TRBV11-3 with TRBJ1-1, with no clear D. CDR3 length: 15 amino acids. The germline gives CDR1 SGHNT, CDR2 YENEEA. The V end lost 7 bases, the J end lost 1 base, and 16 bases lay between the germline ends. The CDR3 loop is CASNRRAGSNTEAFF. CDR3 coding DNA: TGTGCCAGCAACCGTAGGGCAGGATCGAACACTGAAGCTTTCTTT.

The chain combines TRBV6-2 or TRBV6-3 with TRBJ2-1, with 8 positions matching TRBD2. Germline V gene lookup returns CDR1 MNHEY and CDR2 SVGEGT. J lost 7 bases, V lost 0 bases, and 8 bases had no gene match. The CDR3 contains 16 residues. Written as DNA, the CDR3 is TGTGCCAGCAGTTACTCGACGGCGGGAGGTTTGAATGAGCAGTTCTTC. This sequence encodes CASSYSTAGGLNEQFF.

The chain is built from TRBV7-2 and TRBJ2-1, with D perhaps TRBD2 (6 bases). CDR1 is SGHTA, CDR2 FQGNSA, per germline. This CDR3 contains 15 residues. V was cut by 2 bases and J by 3 bases, with 11 bases left in between. The CDR3 protein is CASSLRRGNYNEQFF. The CDR3 nucleotides read TGTGCCAGCAGCTTACGTCGCGGGAACTACAATGAGCAGTTCTTC.

This clonotype has a count of ten or more. The rearrangement links TRBV12-3 or TRBV12-4 to TRBJ2-7; D possibly corresponds to TRBD1 (6 bases). CDR3 length: 14 residues. Trimming took off 5 bases at V and 2 bases at J, with 13 bases between the two ends. Here the CDR3 reads CASSATGWAYEQYF. CDR3 DNA: TGTGCCAGCAGTGCGACAGGCTGGGCCTACGAGCAGTACTTC.

This sequence joins TRBV28 and TRBJ2-1; 7 nucleotides align to TRBD2. CDR3 size: 22 residues. V lost 2 bases, J lost 8 bases, and 30 bases stayed unmatched. Germline loops: CDR1 MDHEN, CDR2 SYDVKM. The CDR3 loop is CASSLVIIGRPGRASNGDEQFF. CDR3 bases: TGTGCCAGCAGTTTAGTGATTATAGGCCGACCGGGGAGGGCGAGCAATGGTGATGAGCAGTTCTTC.

V and J are TRBV20-1 and TRBJ2-1; 7 bases fit TRBD2. CDR3 length: 13 amino acids. Germline-derived CDR1 and CDR2 are DFQATT and SNEGSKA (reference sequence). V dropped 2 bases and J dropped 9; count of bases not matched to a gene: 7. The DNA for the CDR3 is TGCAGTGCTAGAACCGGACTAGTTCTTGAGCAGTTCTTC. Its protein is CSARTGLVLEQFF.

This clonotype was seen a handful of times. V is TRBV19 and J is TRBJ2-7; 11 bases map to TRBD2. The J segment lost 2 bases and the V segment lost 5 bases, leaving 11 bases of the junction unmatched. There are 17 residues in the CDR3. The germline gives CDR1 LNHDA, CDR2 SQIVND (reference sequence). In nucleotides, the CDR3 is TGTGCCAGTAGTCCGCTCCGGACTAGCGGGTCTGCCTACGAGCAGTACTTC. Translating it yields CASSPLRTSGSAYEQYF.

The chain uses TRBV6-1 and TRBJ1-3, with 7 positions matching TRBD1. Germline V lookup: CDR1 MNHNS, CDR2 SASEGT. This CDR3 comprises 16 residues. J lost 5 bases, V lost 1 base, and 8 bases had no gene match. CDR3 nucleotide sequence: TGTGCCAGCAGTGAAGTATCAACAGGGGTTCGAAACACCATATATTTT. Protein: CASSEVSTGVRNTIYF.